This TCR beta chain originates from a study of blood T cell repertoires in COVID-19. Study at large: T cells, B-cell-depleted T cells, or PBMCs provided the cDNA or gDNA that served as material.

Original processing notes: Estimates of nucleated cell counts were drawn from the amplification of reference gene primers. Profiling relied on immunoSEQ multiplex PCR, and the TCRdb table lists in-frame clones only, not all of them. V and J calls and clone size follow that table, whereas D and trimming were derived from the DNA. The sample gives approximately 290,000 clones, approximately 86% of which show up once; 0.85% to 1% is in the top ten. This CDR3 is 13 amino acids long. With 6 bases removed from V and 4 bases from J, the gap between germline ends came to 12 bases. Germline assignment: CDR1 MNHNY and CDR2 SVGAGI (reference sequence).

The sequenced material came from peripheral blood. This TCR derives from a human donor with COVID-19, enrolled during active disease. The donor label of this sample is uncertain. The V and J genes are TRBV6-6 and TRBJ1-2; tentatively, D is TRBD1 (5 bases). The CDR3 reads CASSPDRRYGYTF. DNA for the CDR3: TGTGCCAGCAGCCCCGACAGACGCTATGGCTACACCTTC.